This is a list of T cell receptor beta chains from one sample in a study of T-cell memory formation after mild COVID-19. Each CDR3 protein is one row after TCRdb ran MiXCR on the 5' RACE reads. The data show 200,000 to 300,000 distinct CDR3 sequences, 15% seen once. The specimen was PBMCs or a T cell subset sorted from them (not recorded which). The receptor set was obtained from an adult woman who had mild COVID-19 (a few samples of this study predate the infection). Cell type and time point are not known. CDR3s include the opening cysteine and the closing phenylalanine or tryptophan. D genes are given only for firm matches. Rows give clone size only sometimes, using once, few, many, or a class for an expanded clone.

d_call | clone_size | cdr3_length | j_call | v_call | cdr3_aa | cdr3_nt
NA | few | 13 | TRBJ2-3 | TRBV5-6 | CASSLEFTDTQYF | TGTGCCAGCAGCTTAGAATTTACAGATACGCAGTATTTT
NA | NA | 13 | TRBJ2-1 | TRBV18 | CASSPRLANEQFF | TGTGCCAGCTCACCACGCCTAGCCAATGAGCAGTTCTTC
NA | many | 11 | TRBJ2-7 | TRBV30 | CAWSLYTEQYF | TGTGCCTGGAGTCTGTATACTGAGCAGTACTTC
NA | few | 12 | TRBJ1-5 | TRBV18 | CASSQQGKPQHF | TGTGCCAGCTCACAACAGGGAAAGCCCCAGCATTTT
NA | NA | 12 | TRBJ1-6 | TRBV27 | CASSFLGSPLHF | TGTGCCAGCAGTTTTTTGGGTTCACCCCTCCACTTT
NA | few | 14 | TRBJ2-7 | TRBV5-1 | CASSPAQGPYEQYF | TGCGCCAGCAGCCCGGCGCAGGGACCCTACGAGCAGTACTTC
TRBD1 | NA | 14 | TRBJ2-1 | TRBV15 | CATSSGQGGGEQFF | TGTGCCACCAGCAGCGGACAGGGAGGAGGTGAGCAGTTCTTC
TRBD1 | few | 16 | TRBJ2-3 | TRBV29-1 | CSVPLWSGTGQRAQYF | TGCAGCGTTCCTCTCTGGTCCGGGACAGGGCAGCGGGCGCAGTATTTT
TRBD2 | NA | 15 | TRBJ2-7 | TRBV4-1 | CASSQDSGGPYEQYF | TGCGCCAGCAGCCAAGATAGCGGGGGGCCCTACGAGCAGTACTTC
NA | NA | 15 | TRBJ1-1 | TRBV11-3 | CASSPGRGGNTEAFF | TGTGCCAGCAGCCCCGGGCGAGGGGGGAACACTGAAGCTTTCTTT
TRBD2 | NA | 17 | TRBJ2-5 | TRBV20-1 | CSARSGLAGVNMETQYF | TGCAGTGCTAGATCCGGACTAGCGGGAGTAAATATGGAGACCCAGTACTTC
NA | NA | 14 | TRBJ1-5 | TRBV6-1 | CASSDAASNQPQHF | TGTGCCAGCAGTGATGCAGCCAGCAATCAGCCCCAGCATTTT
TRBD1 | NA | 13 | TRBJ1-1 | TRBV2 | CASSTGQGIEAFF | TGTGCCAGCAGTACGGGACAGGGCATTGAAGCTTTCTTT
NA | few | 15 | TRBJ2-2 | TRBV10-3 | CAISESTPGSGELFF | TGTGCCATCAGTGAGTCGACTCCGGGATCCGGGGAGCTGTTTTTT
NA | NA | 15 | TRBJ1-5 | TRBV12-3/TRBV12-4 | CASSLNAGGKQPQHF | TGTGCCAGCAGTTTAAATGCGGGGGGGAAACAGCCCCAGCATTTT
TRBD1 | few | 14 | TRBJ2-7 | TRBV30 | CAWRGRDSVYEQYF | TGTGCCTGGAGGGGCCGGGACAGTGTCTACGAGCAGTACTTC
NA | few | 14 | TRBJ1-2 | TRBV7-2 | CASSSFQGAGGYTF | TGTGCCAGCAGCTCTTTCCAGGGTGCCGGTGGCTACACCTTC
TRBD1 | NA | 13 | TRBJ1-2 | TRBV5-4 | CASRNDRGYGYTF | TGTGCCAGCAGAAACGACAGGGGCTATGGCTACACCTTC
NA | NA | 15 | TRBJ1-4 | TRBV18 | CASSRLEATNEKLFF | TGTGCCAGCTCACGTTTAGAGGCAACTAATGAAAAACTGTTTTTT
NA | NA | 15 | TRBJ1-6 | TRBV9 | CASSSRGGDNSPLHF | TGTGCCAGCAGCTCCCGCGGGGGGGACAATTCACCCCTCCACTTT
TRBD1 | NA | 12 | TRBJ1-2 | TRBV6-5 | CASSQGAWGYTF | TGTGCCAGCAGCCAGGGGGCATGGGGCTACACCTTC
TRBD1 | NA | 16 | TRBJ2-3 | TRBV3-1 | CASSPWGTGGPDTQYF | TGTGCCAGCAGCCCGTGGGGGACAGGGGGCCCAGATACGCAGTATTTT
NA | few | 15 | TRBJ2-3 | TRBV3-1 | CASSQERRITDTQYF | TGTGCCAGCAGCCAGGAGCGGCGTATCACAGATACGCAGTATTTT
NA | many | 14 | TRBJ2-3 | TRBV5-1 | CASSQGQPTDTQYF | TGCGCCAGCAGCCAAGGACAGCCCACAGATACGCAGTATTTT
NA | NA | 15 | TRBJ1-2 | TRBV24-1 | CATSDSGGGNYGYTF | TGTGCCACCAGTGATTCAGGAGGGGGTAACTATGGCTACACCTTC
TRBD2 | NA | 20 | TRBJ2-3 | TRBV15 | CATSRDFTGGGTSSTDTQYF | TGTGCCACCAGCAGAGATTTTACGGGCGGGGGGACCTCTAGCACAGATACGCAGTATTTT
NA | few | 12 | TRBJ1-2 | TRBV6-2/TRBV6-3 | CASTSTSYGYTF | TGTGCCAGCACCAGCACCTCCTATGGCTACACCTTC
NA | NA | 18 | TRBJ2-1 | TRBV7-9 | CASSLAGSGARGYNEQFF | TGTGCCAGCAGCTTAGCGGGTTCGGGGGCCAGGGGATACAATGAGCAGTTCTTC
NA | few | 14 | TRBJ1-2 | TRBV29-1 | CSVLPGGTNYGYTF | TGCAGCGTCCTACCGGGGGGAACCAACTATGGCTACACCTTC
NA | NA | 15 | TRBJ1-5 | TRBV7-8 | CASSLISNSNQPQHF | TGTGCCAGCAGCTTAATCAGTAATAGCAATCAGCCCCAGCATTTT
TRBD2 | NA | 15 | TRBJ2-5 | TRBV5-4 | CASSLIAGGQETQYF | TGTGCCAGCAGCTTAATAGCGGGGGGCCAAGAGACCCAGTACTTC
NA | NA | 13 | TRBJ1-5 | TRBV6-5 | CASSRRLNQPQHF | TGTGCCAGCAGCCGACGACTCAATCAGCCCCAGCATTTT
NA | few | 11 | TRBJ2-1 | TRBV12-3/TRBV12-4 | CASSHGDEQFF | TGTGCCAGCAGCCATGGGGATGAGCAGTTCTTC
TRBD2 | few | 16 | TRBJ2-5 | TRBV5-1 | CASSLGLAGDQETHYF | TGCGCCAGCAGCTTGGGACTAGCGGGGGACCAAGAGACCCATTACTTC
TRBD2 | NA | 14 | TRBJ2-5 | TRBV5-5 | CASAGGQVQETQYF | TGTGCCAGCGCGGGAGGGCAAGTCCAAGAGACCCAGTACTTC
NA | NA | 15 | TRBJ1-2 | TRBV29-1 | CSVDPTGTRIYGYTF | TGCAGCGTTGACCCCACGGGGACCCGTATTTATGGCTACACCTTC
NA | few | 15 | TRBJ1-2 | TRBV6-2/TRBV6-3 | CASSLQGGGNYGYTF | TGTGCCAGCAGCCTACAGGGCGGCGGGAACTATGGCTACACCTTC
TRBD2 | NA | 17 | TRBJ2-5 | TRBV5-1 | CASSLDGTSGGAETQYF | TGCGCCAGCAGCTTGGATGGGACTAGCGGGGGGGCCGAGACCCAGTACTTC
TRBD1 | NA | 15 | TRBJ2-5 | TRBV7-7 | CASSLARGQLETQYF | TGTGCCAGCAGCTTAGCGAGGGGGCAGCTCGAGACCCAGTACTTC
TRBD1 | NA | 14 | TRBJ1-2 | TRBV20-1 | CSATILGGGDGYTF | TGCAGTGCTACGATTTTAGGGGGCGGCGATGGCTACACCTTC
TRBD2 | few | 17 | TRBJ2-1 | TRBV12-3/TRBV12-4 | CASSGDPSGGAFYEQFF | TGTGCCAGCAGTGGGGACCCTAGCGGGGGGGCCTTCTATGAGCAGTTCTTC
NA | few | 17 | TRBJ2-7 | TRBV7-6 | CASSGYPRGESLYEQYF | TGTGCCAGCAGCGGATATCCGAGGGGGGAGAGCCTTTACGAGCAGTACTTC
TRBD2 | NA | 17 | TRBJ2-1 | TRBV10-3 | CAISPGGLAGSYNEQFF | TGTGCCATCAGTCCCGGGGGATTAGCGGGGTCCTACAATGAGCAGTTCTTC